Detailed here is one T cell receptor beta chain. As handled by the study authors: Estimation of nucleated cell counts relied on the amplification of reference gene primers. Libraries were prepared by immunoSEQ multiplex PCR; TCRdb keeps only in-frame clonotypes and omits some of them. D and trimming come from the DNA, and the V and J calls and clone size come from that table. This table holds over 200,000 clones, less than 90% found once. This record comes from a study of blood T cell repertoires in COVID-19. Study summary: Spain, Italy and the United States supplied samples that represented acute and convalescent COVID-19. The cDNA or gDNA used as material had been derived from T cells, B-cell-depleted T cells, or PBMCs.

The CDR3 contains 15 residues. With 10 bases removed from V and 3 bases from J, the gap between germline ends came to 21 bases. Germline loops: CDR1 ENHRY, CDR2 SYGVKD. The sequence was obtained from an elderly woman with active or convalescent COVID-19. Sequencing was performed on peripheral blood. The J gene is TRBJ2-5, the V gene TRBV10-3; D might be TRBD2 (6 bases). Here the CDR3 reads CATGVWGELKETQYF. CDR3 bases: TGTGCCACGGGGGTATGGGGAGAACTCAAAGAGACCCAGTACTTC.